This T cell receptor beta chain was documented in a study of shared clonotypes between healthy human individuals. Findings of the study overall: Compared with clonotypes that all four donors shared, non-shared clonotypes had lower generation probabilities.

Naive CD8 cells, CD45RO-negative and positively selected for CCR7, excluded terminally differentiated effector memory CD45RA+ cells. DNA at roughly 0.2 ug, around 30,000 T cell genomes, went into sorted-subset replicate PCRs. Sequencing was performed with immunoSEQ multiplex PCR; in TCRdb, only in-frame clones are kept and a portion is missing. The sample consists of a few million clones, over 85% of them appearing once. The length of the CDR3 is 15 residues. Germline CDR1 and CDR2: SEHNR and FQNEAQ (reference sequence). The trim removed 5 bases at V and 6 bases at J, leaving 13 bases unmatched. This clone was counted once. The antigen is undetermined.

The sequence came from a man between 18 and 29 years old in good health. Some clones in this sample may be carry-over from other donors' samples. The sample comprised naive CD8+ T cells from PBMCs. The chain couples TRBV7-9 to TRBJ2-7; 7 bases are a match to TRBD1. CDR3 loop: CASSADRDPVREQYF. DNA of the CDR3: TGTGCCAGCAGCGCTGACAGGGACCCCGTCCGCGAGCAGTACTTC.